This is a list of T cell receptor beta chains from one sample in a study of shared clonotypes between healthy human individuals. Some clones are missing from TCRdb's copy, which holds only in-frame ones; the method was immunoSEQ multiplex PCR. Of about 2.4 million clones listed, under 95% are singletons. The sample consisted of naive CD4+ T cells from PBMCs. The receptor set was obtained from a man aged 18 to 30 in good health. Some clones in this sample may be carry-over from other donors' samples. Both conserved end residues are trimmed from each CDR3.

v_gene | CDR3aa
TRBV9 | ASSPKSTGELF
TRBV5-6 | ASSLTGSPYNEQF
TRBV5-1 | ASSLGPQGVEKLF
TRBV29-1 | SVGGTSGSYEQY
TRBV5-4 | ASSFRQGRGNEQF
TRBV28 | AGGTGGGETQY
TRBV4-1 | ASSQDKYSSYEQY
TRBV27 | ASSFSGRSSYEQY
TRBV28 | ASSPSAGQGAREQF
TRBV29-1 | SVATSQETQY
TRBV28 | ASSPRGKAVLTEAF
TRBV11-2 | ASSYNPGTHTNEQF
TRBV11-3 | ASSLVPDTQY
TRBV28 | ASSSWTALAKNIQY
TRBV28 | ASSLSVWAPQPAGQY
TRBV29-1 | SVDLAGGGTDTQY
TRBV6-6 | ASSYPVAGWPDTQY
TRBV6-5 | ASSQTGQYGYT
TRBV27 | ATHRQGRTEAF
TRBV9 | ASSVSGGSGNTIY
TRBV7-6 | ASSLARDNEQF
TRBV5-1 | ASSPLGLAGANEQF
TRBV4-1 | ASSLGRGDEQF
TRBV27 | ASSPRQGSTDTQY
TRBV5-4 | ASSWTSGTNNEQF
TRBV5-1 | ASGTGSLNTGELF
TRBV9 | ASSVGDRANTEAF
TRBV10-3 | AISESRGQGAKNIQY
TRBV5-1 | ASSLGITGGQTEAF
TRBV28 | ASTLYGGSDEQY
TRBV19 | ASSRGTAGGGPDTQY
TRBV6-4 | ASMPGGKLF
TRBV14 | ASSLRPGGTEAF
TRBV27 | ASSRLAVMDNDEQY
TRBV9 | ASSPGGHNEQF
TRBV5-1 | ASSMRDTLSEQY
TRBV28 | ASSFSGLAGKHQETQY
TRBV19 | ASSIDWGNTEAF
TRBV28 | ASRSGAAGNTEAF
TRBV2 | ASSGLAEQY
TRBV19 | ATSLMGQRNQPQH
TRBV5-1 | ASSLGPVADTEAF
TRBV19 | ASSIGYRGWTEAF
TRBV28 | ASSLSGQWTEAF
TRBV4-3 | ASSHLSASGNTIY
TRBV29-1 | SVEQGAGELF
TRBV5-1 | ASSQTIAGLYEQY
TRBV25-1 | ASARTSGGMSSYEQY
TRBV15 | ATSRDIPNTEAF
TRBV2 | ASSEWGRHRSLYEQY
TRBV28 | ASSWSRSQETQY
TRBV18 | ASSPRGRVKDGYT
TRBV18 | ASSQGPYEQY
TRBV19 | ASSTGQVPNEKLF
TRBV25-1 | ASSEPGSGRGNEQF